A selection of T cell receptor beta chains follows, all from one sample in a study of radiotherapy plus CTLA-4 blockade in lung cancer. The method was immunoSEQ multiplex PCR; TCRdb's version includes in-frame clones alone and lacks a portion of them. The repertoire holds roughly 50,000 clones, 80% to 90% seen once, with 4.5% to 5% in the top ten. The sequencing here drew on peripheral blood, taken from a patient treated with radiotherapy plus ipilimumab. These receptor sequences come from a human donor with non-small cell lung cancer whose response to radiotherapy plus ipilimumab could not be evaluated. CDR3s include the opening cysteine and the closing phenylalanine or tryptophan. The D gene is left open where the match is weak. A row's size may be missing; if present it is once, few, many or a size class.

j_call clone_size v_call d_call cdr3_aa cdr3_nt
TRBJ2-7 NA TRBV7-2 NA CASSLKWGHEQYF TGTGCCAGCAGCTTAAAGTGGGGCCACGAGCAGTACTTC
TRBJ2-7 NA TRBV5-1 NA CASSLSSGASYEQYF TGCGCCAGCAGCTTGTCATCAGGGGCATCCTACGAGCAGTACTTC
TRBJ1-2 NA TRBV6-6 NA CASSPPGGAAYGYTF TGTGCCAGCAGCCCACCTGGGGGGGCGGCCTATGGCTACACCTTC
TRBJ2-7 NA TRBV2 NA CASSDEQGPYEQYF TGTGCCAGCAGTGATGAACAGGGTCCCTACGAGCAGTACTTC
TRBJ1-2 NA TRBV11-2 TRBD1 CASSLTGGAHGYTF TGTGCCAGCAGCCTTACAGGGGGCGCGCATGGCTACACCTTC
TRBJ1-3 NA TRBV18 NA CASSPTRSPSGNTIYF TGTGCCAGCTCACCGACTCGTAGTCCCTCTGGAAACACCATATATTTT
TRBJ2-1 NA TRBV4-3 NA CASSQDWGLKHNEQFF TGCGCCAGCAGCCAAGATTGGGGGCTTAAACACAATGAGCAGTTCTTC
TRBJ1-4 NA TRBV9 TRBD1 CASSGQGANEKLFF TGTGCCAGCAGCGGACAGGGGGCTAATGAAAAACTGTTTTTT
TRBJ2-7 NA TRBV10-3 TRBD1 CAIRDRDSQTYEQYF TGTGCCATCAGGGACCGGGACAGCCAAACCTACGAGCAGTACTTC
TRBJ1-4 NA TRBV5-1 NA CASSLDINGEKLFF TGCGCCAGCAGCTTGGACATTAACGGGGAAAAACTGTTTTTT
TRBJ2-5 NA TRBV18 TRBD2 CASSPPGGPETQYF TGTGCCAGCTCACCCCCGGGGGGGCCGGAGACCCAGTACTTC
TRBJ2-5 once TRBV10-3 NA CAISQGNVKTQYF TGTGCCATCAGTCAGGGTAACGTAAAGACCCAGTACTTC
TRBJ1-3 NA TRBV6-6 NA CASNGDIGNTIYF TGTGCCAGCAACGGGGACATAGGAAACACCATATATTTT
TRBJ2-5 NA TRBV23-1 NA CASRTGGGQETQYF TGCGCCAGCAGAACAGGGGGGGGTCAAGAGACCCAGTACTTC
TRBJ2-7 NA TRBV4-3 TRBD2 CASSQTSVSSYEQYF TGCGCCAGCAGCCAGACTAGCGTAAGCTCCTACGAGCAGTACTTC
TRBJ1-2 NA TRBV4-1 TRBD1 CASSQGTDRGYGYTF TGCGCCAGCAGCCAAGGCACGGACAGGGGCTATGGCTACACCTTC
TRBJ2-7 NA TRBV29-1 NA CSVAYSHLTSYEQYF TGCAGCGTTGCCTACTCCCACCTCACGTCCTACGAGCAGTACTTC
TRBJ2-6 NA TRBV6-5 NA CASSYEIWANVLTF TGTGCCAGCAGTTACGAGATCTGGGCCAACGTCCTGACTTTC
TRBJ2-2 NA TRBV30 NA CAWTEGTGELFF TGTGCCTGGACCGAGGGCACCGGGGAGCTGTTTTTT
TRBJ2-2 NA TRBV7-2 TRBD2 CASSLREGVGELFF TGTGCCAGCAGCCTGCGGGAGGGGGTCGGGGAGCTGTTTTTT
TRBJ2-1 NA TRBV2 NA CASSEVSISNEQFF TGTGCCAGCAGTGAAGTATCTATATCGAATGAGCAGTTCTTC
TRBJ2-7 NA TRBV5-5 TRBD1 CASSILRIGGQGEQYF TGTGCCAGCAGCATACTAAGGATAGGGGGCCAGGGGGAGCAGTACTTC
TRBJ1-3 NA TRBV28 NA CASSLAYRTTGNTIYF TGTGCCAGCAGTTTAGCCTACAGGACCACTGGAAACACCATATATTTT
TRBJ2-5 NA TRBV7-3 TRBD2 CASSPRPRQRRMGGSGETQYF TGTGCCAGCAGCCCTCGACCCCGCCAGCGAAGAATGGGCGGGAGTGGGGAGACCCAGTACTTC
TRBJ2-1 NA TRBV7-9 NA CASSSPRGAGDEQFF TGTGCCAGCAGCTCACCCCGAGGAGCGGGTGATGAGCAGTTCTTC
TRBJ2-3 NA TRBV5-6 TRBD1 CASSGRDRNTDTQYF TGTGCCAGCAGCGGCCGGGACAGGAACACAGATACGCAGTATTTT
TRBJ1-1 NA TRBV7-2 NA CASSLVVAVMNTEAFF TGTGCCAGCAGCTTAGTGGTGGCAGTCATGAACACTGAAGCTTTCTTT
TRBJ2-5 NA TRBV6-5 NA CASSYPVGEGETQYF TGTGCCAGCAGTTACCCCGTGGGAGAGGGCGAGACCCAGTACTTC
TRBJ2-5 once TRBV28 NA CASSSPGQPTQETQYF TGTGCCAGCAGTTCCCCGGGACAACCTACCCAAGAGACCCAGTACTTC
TRBJ2-7 NA TRBV7-3 NA CASSLTPGSSYEQYF TGTGCCAGCAGCTTAACCCCCGGGAGCTCCTACGAGCAGTACTTC
TRBJ2-5 NA TRBV21-1 NA CASSKERLSVYEETQYF TGTGCCAGCAGCAAAGAACGTCTTTCAGTTTACGAAGAGACCCAGTACTTC
TRBJ2-1 once TRBV7-6 TRBD1 CASSFATGTYNEQFF TGTGCCAGCAGCTTCGCGACAGGGACCTACAATGAGCAGTTCTTC
TRBJ1-1 NA TRBV27 TRBD1 CASEGTGNTEAFF TGTGCCAGCGAGGGGACAGGGAACACTGAAGCTTTCTTT
TRBJ1-4 NA TRBV9 TRBD1 CASSEGAGSGEKLFF TGTGCCAGCAGCGAGGGGGCGGGGAGTGGGGAAAAACTGTTTTTT
TRBJ2-3 NA TRBV4-1 TRBD2 CASSQGTLAGVAADTQYF TGCGCCAGCAGCCAAGGGACTTTAGCGGGAGTAGCGGCAGATACGCAGTATTTT
TRBJ2-1 once TRBV7-2 NA CASSLGTAANNEQFF TGTGCCAGCAGCTTAGGTACAGCGGCTAACAATGAGCAGTTCTTC
TRBJ1-4 NA TRBV28 NA CASSLSGGGNEKLFF TGTGCCAGCAGTTTATCTGGGGGCGGGAATGAAAAACTGTTTTTT
TRBJ1-1 NA TRBV28 NA CASRDLRGYTEAFF TGTGCCAGCCGCGACTTGAGGGGGTACACTGAAGCTTTCTTT
TRBJ1-5 NA TRBV4-3 NA CASSQDVYSNQPQHF TGCGCCAGCAGCCAAGACGTATATAGCAATCAGCCCCAGCATTTT
TRBJ1-2 NA TRBV11-2 TRBD1 CASSSLRTGFSGYTF TGTGCCAGCAGCTCCTTGCGGACAGGCTTCAGTGGCTACACCTTC
TRBJ2-1 NA TRBV7-2 NA CASSFQVGVPVEQFF TGTGCCAGCAGCTTCCAGGTGGGAGTGCCGGTTGAGCAGTTCTTC
TRBJ2-3 NA TRBV5-1 NA CASSLYTDTQYF TGCGCCAGCAGCCTCTACACAGATACGCAGTATTTT
TRBJ1-2 few TRBV4-1 NA CASSQVGNRADGYTF TGCGCCAGCAGCCAAGTTGGTAACAGGGCAGATGGCTACACCTTC
TRBJ2-3 NA TRBV25-1 TRBD2 CASSELAGPTDTQYF TGTGCCAGCAGTGAATTAGCGGGTCCCACAGATACGCAGTATTTT
TRBJ2-1 NA TRBV30 NA CAWSVTGYNEQFF TGTGCCTGGAGTGTCACGGGTTACAATGAGCAGTTCTTC
TRBJ1-5 NA TRBV18 TRBD1 CASQKTGGNQPQHF TGTGCCAGCCAAAAGACAGGGGGCAATCAGCCCCAGCATTTT
TRBJ1-2 NA TRBV27 TRBD1 CASRPPTTGNHGYTF TGTGCCAGCCGTCCCCCAACGACAGGGAATCATGGCTACACCTTC
TRBJ2-7 NA TRBV7-9 TRBD1 CASSLAPGGDEQYF TGTGCCAGCAGCTTAGCGCCAGGGGGTGACGAGCAGTACTTC